The T cell receptor (beta chain) under discussion was sequenced for a study of T cells after yellow fever vaccination. General study points: Any FACS-sorted repertoire could hold abundant clonotypes that contaminate it from the bulk population. Faster peaking, at day 5 versus 15, marked a secondary response that was weaker. At approximately 96% for CD4 and about 88% for CD8, most primary-vaccination clones showed up again after the booster.

MiXCR, applied by TCRdb to the 5' RACE reads, yields one record per CDR3 protein. The profile shows about 160,000 distinct CDR3 sequences, around 7.3% of them singletons. CDR3 length equals 14 residues. With 7 bases removed from V and 5 bases from J, the gap between germline ends came to 15 bases. Germline loops: CDR1 LNHDA, CDR2 SQIVND (reference sequence). This clonotype was seen more than once but under ten times. The antigen is unknown. This chain connects TRBV19 to TRBJ1-5, with D possibly matching TRBD1 (5 bases). Sequencing used CD4+ T cells sorted from PBMCs, obtained about 5 days after the first yellow fever vaccination. The clonotype was recovered from a man aged 18 to 29 who received the YFV17D yellow fever vaccine. CDR3 sequence reads: CASTLIWGDQPQHF. In DNA, the CDR3 is TGTGCCAGTACTTTGATATGGGGCGATCAGCCCCAGCATTTT.